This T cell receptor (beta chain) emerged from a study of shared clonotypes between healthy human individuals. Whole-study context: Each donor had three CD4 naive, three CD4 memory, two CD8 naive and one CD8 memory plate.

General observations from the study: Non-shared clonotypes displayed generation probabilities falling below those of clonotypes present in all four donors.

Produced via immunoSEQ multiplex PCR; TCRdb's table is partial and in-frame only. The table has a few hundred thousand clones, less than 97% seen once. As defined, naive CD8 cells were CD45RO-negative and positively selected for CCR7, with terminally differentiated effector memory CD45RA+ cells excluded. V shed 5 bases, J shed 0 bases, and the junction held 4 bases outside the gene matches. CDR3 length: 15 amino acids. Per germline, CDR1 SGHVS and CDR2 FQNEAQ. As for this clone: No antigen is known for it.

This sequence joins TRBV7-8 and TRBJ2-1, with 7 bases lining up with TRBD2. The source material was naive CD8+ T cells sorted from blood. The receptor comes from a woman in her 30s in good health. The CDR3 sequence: CASSATSASYNEQFF. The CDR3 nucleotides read TGTGCCAGCAGCGCAACTAGCGCCTCCTACAATGAGCAGTTCTTC.